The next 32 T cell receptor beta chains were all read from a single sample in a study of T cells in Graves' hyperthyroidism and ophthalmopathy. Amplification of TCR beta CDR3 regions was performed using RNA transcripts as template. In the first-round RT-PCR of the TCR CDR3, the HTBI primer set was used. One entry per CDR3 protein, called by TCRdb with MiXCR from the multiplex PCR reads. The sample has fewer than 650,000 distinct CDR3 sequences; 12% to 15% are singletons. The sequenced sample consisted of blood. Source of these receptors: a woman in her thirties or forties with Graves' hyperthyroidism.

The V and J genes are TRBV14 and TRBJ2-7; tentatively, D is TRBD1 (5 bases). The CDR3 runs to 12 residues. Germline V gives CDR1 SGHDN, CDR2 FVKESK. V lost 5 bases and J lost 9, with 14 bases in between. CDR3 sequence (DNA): TGTGCCAGCAGCGACAACAGGCCTACGCAGTACTTC. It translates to CASSDNRPTQYF.

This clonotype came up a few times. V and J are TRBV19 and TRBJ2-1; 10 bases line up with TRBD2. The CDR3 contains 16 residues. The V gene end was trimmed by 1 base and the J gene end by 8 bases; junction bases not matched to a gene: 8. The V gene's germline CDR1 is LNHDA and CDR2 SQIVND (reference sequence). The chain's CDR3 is CASSIGLTSGLDEQFF. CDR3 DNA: TGTGCCAGTAGTATAGGTTTGACTAGCGGGTTAGATGAGCAGTTCTTC.

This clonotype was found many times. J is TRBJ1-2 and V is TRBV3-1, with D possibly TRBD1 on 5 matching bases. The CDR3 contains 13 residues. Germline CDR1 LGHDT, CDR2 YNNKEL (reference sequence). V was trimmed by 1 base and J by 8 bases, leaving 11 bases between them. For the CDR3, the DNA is TGTGCCAGCAGCCAAGCCCAGGGTGGAGGCTACACCTTC. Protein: CASSQAQGGGYTF.

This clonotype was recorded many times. CDR3 region: CASSLTTDTQYF. CDR3 nucleotides: TGCGCCAGCAGCTTGACCACGGATACGCAGTATTTT. The chain couples TRBV5-1 to TRBJ2-3, with D unclear. There are 12 residues in the CDR3. Germline loops: CDR1 SGHRS, CDR2 YFSETQ. V lost 1 base and J lost 6, with 6 bases in between.

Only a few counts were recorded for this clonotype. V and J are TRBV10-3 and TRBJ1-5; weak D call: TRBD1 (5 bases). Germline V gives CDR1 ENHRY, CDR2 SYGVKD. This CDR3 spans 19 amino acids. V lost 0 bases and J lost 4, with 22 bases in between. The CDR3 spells CAISESNLSILRGNQPQHF. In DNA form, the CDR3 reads TGTGCCATCAGTGAGTCCAATCTGTCTATCCTAAGGGGAAATCAGCCCCAGCATTTT.

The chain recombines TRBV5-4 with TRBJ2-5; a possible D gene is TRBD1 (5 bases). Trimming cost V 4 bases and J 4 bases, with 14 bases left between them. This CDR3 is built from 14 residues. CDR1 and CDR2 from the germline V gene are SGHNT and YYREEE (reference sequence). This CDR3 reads CASSPPTEVETQYF. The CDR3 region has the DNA TGTGCCAGCAGCCCACCGACAGAGGTAGAGACCCAGTACTTC. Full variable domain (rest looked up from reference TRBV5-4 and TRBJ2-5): ETGVTQSPTHLIKTRGQQVTLRCSSQSGHNTVSWYQQALGQGPQFIFQYYREEENGRGNFPPRFSGLQFPNYSSELNVNALELDDSALYLCASSPPTEVETQYFGPGTRLLVL.

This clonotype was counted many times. CDR3 sequence reads: CASIRTGVRGYTF. CDR3 DNA: TGTGCCAGCATACGAACAGGGGTTCGTGGCTACACCTTC. This chain links TRBV28 with TRBJ1-2, with TRBD1 identical over 7 bases. Germline CDR1 reads MDHEN; CDR2 reads SYDVKM. The CDR3 is 13 amino acids. Germline trimming cut 7 bases from V and 7 bases from J; bases unmatched to any gene: 9.

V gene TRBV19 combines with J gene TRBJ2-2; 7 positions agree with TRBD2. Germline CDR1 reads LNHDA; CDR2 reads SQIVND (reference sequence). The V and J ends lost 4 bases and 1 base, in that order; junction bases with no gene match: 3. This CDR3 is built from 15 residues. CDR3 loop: CASSRGGRNTGELFF. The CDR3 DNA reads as TGTGCCAGTAGTAGGGGAGGGAGGAACACCGGGGAGCTGTTTTTT.

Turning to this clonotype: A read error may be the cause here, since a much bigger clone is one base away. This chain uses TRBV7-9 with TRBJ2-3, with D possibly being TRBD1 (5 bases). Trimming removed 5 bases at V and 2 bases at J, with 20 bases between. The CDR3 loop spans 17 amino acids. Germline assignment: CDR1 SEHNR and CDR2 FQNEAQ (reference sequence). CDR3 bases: TGTGCCAGCAGCCGGTCAAGGACACCAACTCTCACAGATACGCAGTATTTT. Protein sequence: CASSRSRTPTLTDTQYF. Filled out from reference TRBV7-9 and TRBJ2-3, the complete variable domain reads DTGVSQNPRHKITKRGQNVTFRCDPISEHNRLYWYRQTLGQGPEFLTYFQNEAQLEKSRLLSDRFSAERPKGSFSTLEIQRTEQGDSAMYLCASSRSRTPTLTDTQYFGPGTRLTVL.

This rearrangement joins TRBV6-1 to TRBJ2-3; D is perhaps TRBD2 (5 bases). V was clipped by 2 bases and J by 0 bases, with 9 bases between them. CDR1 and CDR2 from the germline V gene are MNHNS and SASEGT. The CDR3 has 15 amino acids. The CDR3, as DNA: TGTGCCAGCAGTGAACGTCGGGGTAGCACAGATACGCAGTATTTT. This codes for CASSERRGSTDTQYF.

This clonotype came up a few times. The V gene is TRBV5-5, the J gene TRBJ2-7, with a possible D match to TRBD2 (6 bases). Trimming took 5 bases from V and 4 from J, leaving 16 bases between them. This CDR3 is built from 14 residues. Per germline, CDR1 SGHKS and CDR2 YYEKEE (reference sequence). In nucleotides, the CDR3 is TGTGCCAGCAGTGCGCCGGGACTTCTTTACGAGCAGTACTTC. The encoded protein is CASSAPGLLYEQYF. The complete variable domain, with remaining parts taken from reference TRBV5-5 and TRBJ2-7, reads DAGVTQSPTHLIKTRGQQVTLRCSPISGHKSVSWYQQVLGQGPQFIFQYYEKEERGRGNFPDRFSARQFPNYSSELNVNALLLGDSALYLCASSAPGLLYEQYFGPGTRLTVT.

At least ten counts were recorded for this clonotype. This CDR3 is CAISPLAGGLLDTQYF. CDR3 coding DNA: TGTGCCATCTCTCCGCTAGCGGGAGGGCTTCTAGATACGCAGTATTTT. V gene TRBV10-3 combines with J gene TRBJ2-3, with TRBD2 identical over 12 bases. The CDR3 runs 16 residues. J gave up 5 bases and V 8 bases, and 11 bases lay outside the gene matches. CDR1 is ENHRY and CDR2 is SYGVKD in the germline V gene.

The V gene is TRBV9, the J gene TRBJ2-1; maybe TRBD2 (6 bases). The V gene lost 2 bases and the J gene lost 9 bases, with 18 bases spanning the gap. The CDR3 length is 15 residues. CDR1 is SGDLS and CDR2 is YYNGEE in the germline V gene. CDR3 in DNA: TGTGCCAGCAGCGTTGCGACTAGACTAGTCGGTGAGCAGTTCTTC. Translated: CASSVATRLVGEQFF. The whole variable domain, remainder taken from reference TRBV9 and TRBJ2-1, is DSGVTQTPKHLITATGQRVTLRCSPRSGDLSVYWYQQSLDQGLQFLIQYYNGEERAKGNILERFSAQQFPDLHSELNLSSLELGDSALYFCASSVATRLVGEQFFGPGTRLTVL.

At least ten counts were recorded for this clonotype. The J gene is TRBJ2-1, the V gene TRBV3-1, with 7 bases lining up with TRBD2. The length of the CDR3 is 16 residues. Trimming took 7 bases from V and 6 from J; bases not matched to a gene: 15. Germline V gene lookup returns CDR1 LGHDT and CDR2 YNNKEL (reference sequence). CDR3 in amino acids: CASTPGWEGRSNEQFF. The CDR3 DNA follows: TGTGCCAGCACCCCTGGGTGGGAGGGCCGGAGCAATGAGCAGTTCTTC.

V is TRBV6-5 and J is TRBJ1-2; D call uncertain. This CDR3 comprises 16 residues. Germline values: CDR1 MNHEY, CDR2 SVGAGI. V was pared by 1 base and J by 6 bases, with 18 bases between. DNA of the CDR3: TGTGCCAGCAGTTACTTTCTCGCGGGCACTGCTGATGGCTACACCTTC. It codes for CASSYFLAGTADGYTF.

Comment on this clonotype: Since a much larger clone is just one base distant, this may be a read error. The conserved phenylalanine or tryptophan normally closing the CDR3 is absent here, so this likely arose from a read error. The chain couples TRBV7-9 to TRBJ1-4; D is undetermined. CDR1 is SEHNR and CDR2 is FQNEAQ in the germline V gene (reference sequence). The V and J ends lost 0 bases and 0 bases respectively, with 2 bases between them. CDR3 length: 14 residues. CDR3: CASSLAATNEKLFL. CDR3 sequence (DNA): TGTGCCAGCAGCTTAGCAGCAACTAATGAAAAACTGTTTCTT.

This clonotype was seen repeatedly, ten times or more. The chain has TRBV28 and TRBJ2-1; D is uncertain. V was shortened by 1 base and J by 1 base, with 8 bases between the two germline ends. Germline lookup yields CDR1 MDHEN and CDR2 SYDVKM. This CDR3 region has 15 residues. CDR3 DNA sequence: TGTGCCAGCAGTTTATCCTCTCCTTCCTACAATGAGCAGTTCTTC. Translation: CASSLSSPSYNEQFF.

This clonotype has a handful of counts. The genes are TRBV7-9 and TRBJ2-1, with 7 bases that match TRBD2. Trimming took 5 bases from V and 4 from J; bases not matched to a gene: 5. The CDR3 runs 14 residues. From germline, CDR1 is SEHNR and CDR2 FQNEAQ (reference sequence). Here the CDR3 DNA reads TGTGCCAGCAGCAAAAGCGGGGCATACAATGAGCAGTTCTTC. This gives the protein CASSKSGAYNEQFF.

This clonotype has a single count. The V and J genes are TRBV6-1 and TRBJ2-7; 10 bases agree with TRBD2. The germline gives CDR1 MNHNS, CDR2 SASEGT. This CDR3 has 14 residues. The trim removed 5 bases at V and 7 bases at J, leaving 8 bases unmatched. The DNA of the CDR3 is TGTGCCAGCAGTAGAGCGGGAGGGGGAAATGAGCAGTACTTC. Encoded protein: CASSRAGGGNEQYF.

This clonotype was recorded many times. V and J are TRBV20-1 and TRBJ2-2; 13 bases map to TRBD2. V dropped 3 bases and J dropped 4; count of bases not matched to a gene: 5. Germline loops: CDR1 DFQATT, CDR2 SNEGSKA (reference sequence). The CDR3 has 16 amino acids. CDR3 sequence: CSASGLAGEGTGELFF. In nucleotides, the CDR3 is TGCAGTGCTAGCGGACTAGCGGGAGAGGGCACCGGGGAGCTGTTTTTT.

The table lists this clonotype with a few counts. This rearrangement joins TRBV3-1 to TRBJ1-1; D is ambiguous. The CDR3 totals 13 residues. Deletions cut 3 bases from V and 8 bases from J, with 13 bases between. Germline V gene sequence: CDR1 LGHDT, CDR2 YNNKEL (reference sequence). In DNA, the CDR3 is TGTGCCAGCAGCCACAACACCCTCGCCGAAGCTTTCTTT. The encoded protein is CASSHNTLAEAFF.

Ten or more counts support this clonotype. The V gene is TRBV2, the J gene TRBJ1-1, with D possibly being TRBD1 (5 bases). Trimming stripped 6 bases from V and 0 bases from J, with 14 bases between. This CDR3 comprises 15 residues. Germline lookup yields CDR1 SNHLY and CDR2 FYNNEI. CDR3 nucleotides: TGTGCCAGCAGCGGTACCCGACAGTTGAACACTGAAGCTTTCTTT. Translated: CASSGTRQLNTEAFF.

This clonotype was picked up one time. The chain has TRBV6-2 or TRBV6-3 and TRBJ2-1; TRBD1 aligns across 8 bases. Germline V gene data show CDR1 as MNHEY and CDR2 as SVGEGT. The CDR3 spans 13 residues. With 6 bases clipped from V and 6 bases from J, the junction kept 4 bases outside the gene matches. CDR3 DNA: TGTGCCAGCAGCGGGACAGGCACCAATGAGCAGTTCTTC. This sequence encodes CASSGTGTNEQFF.

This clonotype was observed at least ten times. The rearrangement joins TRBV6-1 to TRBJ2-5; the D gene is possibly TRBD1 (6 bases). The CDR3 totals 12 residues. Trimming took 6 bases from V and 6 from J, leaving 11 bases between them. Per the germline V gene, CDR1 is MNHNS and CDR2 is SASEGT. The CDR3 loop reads CASSGQLQTQYF. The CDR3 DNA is TGTGCCAGCAGCGGACAGTTGCAGACCCAGTACTTC.

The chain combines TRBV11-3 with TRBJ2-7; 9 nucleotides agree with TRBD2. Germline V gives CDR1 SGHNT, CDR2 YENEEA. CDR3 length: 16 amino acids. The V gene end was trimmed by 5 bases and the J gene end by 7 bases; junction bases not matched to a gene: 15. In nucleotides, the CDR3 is TGTGCCAGCAGCGCGACGGGTAGCGGGAGACCCGGGGAGCAGTACTTC. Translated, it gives CASSATGSGRPGEQYF.

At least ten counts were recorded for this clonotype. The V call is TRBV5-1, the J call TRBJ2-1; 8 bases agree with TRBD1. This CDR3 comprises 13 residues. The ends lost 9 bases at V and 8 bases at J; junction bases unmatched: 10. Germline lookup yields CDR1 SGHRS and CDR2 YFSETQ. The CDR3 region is CATSRTGTDEQFF. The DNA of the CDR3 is TGCGCCACCTCTAGGACAGGGACAGATGAGCAGTTCTTC.

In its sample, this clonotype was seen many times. CDR3: CASSLSRLAGHNEQFF. CDR3 nucleotides: TGTGCCAGCAGTTTATCCCGACTAGCGGGTCACAATGAGCAGTTCTTC. The chain combines TRBV27 with TRBJ2-1, with 10 bases that match TRBD2. The CDR3 extends over 16 amino acids. The trim removed 0 bases at V and 5 bases at J, leaving 4 bases unmatched. CDR1 and CDR2 from the germline V gene are MNHEY and SMNVEV (reference sequence).

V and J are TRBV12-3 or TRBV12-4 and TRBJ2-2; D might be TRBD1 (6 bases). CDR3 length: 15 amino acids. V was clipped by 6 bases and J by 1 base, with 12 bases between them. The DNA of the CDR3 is TGTGCCAGCAGGACCAGGGGTCTGAACACCGGGGAGCTGTTTTTT. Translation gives CASRTRGLNTGELFF.

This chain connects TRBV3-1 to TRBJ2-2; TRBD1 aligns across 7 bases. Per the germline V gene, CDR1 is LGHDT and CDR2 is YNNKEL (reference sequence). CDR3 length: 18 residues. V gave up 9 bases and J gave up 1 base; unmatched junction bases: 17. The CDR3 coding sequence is TGTGCCAGAAACGGACAGGACGAATGTTTCCTGAACACCGGGGAGCTGTTTTTT. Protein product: CARNGQDECFLNTGELFF.

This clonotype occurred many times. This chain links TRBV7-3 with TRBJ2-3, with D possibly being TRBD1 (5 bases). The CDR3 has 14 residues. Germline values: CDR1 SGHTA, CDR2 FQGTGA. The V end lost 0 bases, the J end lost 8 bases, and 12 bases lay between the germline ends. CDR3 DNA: TGTGCCAGCAGCTTAACGGCTAGTCAGGGTACGCAGTATTTT. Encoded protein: CASSLTASQGTQYF.

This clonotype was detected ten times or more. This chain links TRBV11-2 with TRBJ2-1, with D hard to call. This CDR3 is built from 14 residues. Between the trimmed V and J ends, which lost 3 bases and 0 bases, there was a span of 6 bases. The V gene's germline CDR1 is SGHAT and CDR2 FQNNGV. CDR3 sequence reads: CASSFLASYNEQFF. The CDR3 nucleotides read TGTGCCAGCAGCTTTCTGGCCTCCTACAATGAGCAGTTCTTC.

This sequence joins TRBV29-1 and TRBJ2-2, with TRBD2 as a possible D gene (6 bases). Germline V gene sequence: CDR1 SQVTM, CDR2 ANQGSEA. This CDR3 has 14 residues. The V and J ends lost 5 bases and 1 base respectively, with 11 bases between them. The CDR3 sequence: CSVIPGLNTGELFF. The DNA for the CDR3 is TGCAGCGTTATTCCGGGACTGAACACCGGGGAGCTGTTTTTT.